Shown below are 17 T cell receptor beta chains from a single sample sequenced in a study of neurological immune-mediated disorders. One entry per CDR3 protein results from TCRdb running MiXCR on the 5' RACE reads. Among some 89,000 distinct CDR3 sequences, around 4.7% were seen once, and the ten largest hold approximately 5.7%. Time point described: longitudinal time-point 3. Sequences were obtained from PBMCs. The source of these receptors is a woman aged 55-75 years with multiple sclerosis.

This clonotype was counted at least ten times. The chain links TRBV7-6 to TRBJ1-1, with D tentatively TRBD1 (5 bases). The CDR3 spans 16 residues. V shed 1 base and J shed 1 base, with 13 bases lying between them. Germline assignment: CDR1 SGHVS and CDR2 FNYEAQ. The DNA of the CDR3 is TGTGCCAGCAGCTTAGTTTGGAGGGGTTCGAACACTGAAGCTTTCTTT. Translating gives CASSLVWRGSNTEAFF.

This clonotype was counted many times. This chain links TRBV28 with TRBJ2-7; D might be TRBD1 (5 bases). V gave up 3 bases and J gave up 3 bases, with 12 bases separating them. CDR1 is MDHEN, CDR2 SYDVKM, per germline. This CDR3 is 14 amino acids long. Written as DNA, the CDR3 is TGTGCCAGCAGTTTCAAGGGGCGCATCTACGAGCAGTACTTC. As protein: CASSFKGRIYEQYF.

This clonotype was counted many times. The gene calls are TRBV9 and TRBJ1-3; maybe TRBD1 (5 bases). V lost 2 bases and J lost 0, with 15 bases in between. CDR1 and CDR2 from the germline V gene are SGDLS and YYNGEE. The CDR3 has 17 residues. Written as DNA, the CDR3 is TGTGCCAGCAGCGTCGGGGCCCCAGGAAGCTCTGGAAACACCATATATTTT. Translating gives CASSVGAPGSSGNTIYF.

In this sample, this clonotype turned up many times. The chain uses TRBV5-1 and TRBJ1-2; TRBD1 might be the D (5 bases). Deletions cut 4 bases from V and 2 bases from J, with 15 bases between. Germline values: CDR1 SGHRS, CDR2 YFSETQ. The CDR3 runs to 15 residues. The CDR3 loop reads CASSREGKTNYGYTF. CDR3 DNA: TGCGCCAGCAGCCGGGAGGGGAAAACCAACTATGGCTACACCTTC.

Ten or more counts support this clonotype. V is TRBV7-2 and J is TRBJ1-5; D is unresolved. The germline V gene encodes CDR1 SGHTA and CDR2 FQGNSA. The CDR3 loop spans 13 amino acids. Trimming shortened V by 5 bases and J by 1 base, and 6 bases separated the two germline ends. CDR3 residues: CASSPWSNQPQHF. CDR3 nucleotide sequence: TGTGCCAGCAGCCCCTGGAGCAATCAGCCCCAGCATTTT.

This clonotype was detected ten times or more. This chain links TRBV28 with TRBJ2-6; a weak D match, TRBD1 (5 bases). V lost 7 bases and J lost 0, with 16 bases in between. Germline V gene sequence: CDR1 MDHEN, CDR2 SYDVKM. The CDR3 length is 17 residues. Here the CDR3 DNA reads TGTGCCAGCACCCCATTGGGGCTTAACTCTGGGGCCAACGTCCTGACTTTC. Residues: CASTPLGLNSGANVLTF. The complete variable domain, with remaining parts taken from reference TRBV28 and TRBJ2-6, reads DVKVTQSSRYLVKRTGEKVFLECVQDMDHENMFWYRQDPGLGLRLIYFSYDVKMKEKGDIPEGYSVSREKKERFSLILESASTNQTSMYLCASTPLGLNSGANVLTFGAGSRLTVL.

This clonotype was observed many times. The gene calls are TRBV7-9 and TRBJ1-2, with D unresolved. The germline V gene encodes CDR1 SEHNR and CDR2 FQNEAQ (reference sequence). CDR3 length: 14 amino acids. The V and J ends lost 4 bases and 2 bases respectively, with 11 bases between them. The CDR3 is CASSSLGPNYGYTF. CDR3 DNA sequence: TGTGCCAGCAGCTCGCTCGGACCGAACTATGGCTACACCTTC. The whole variable domain, filled in from reference TRBV7-9 and TRBJ1-2, reads DTGVSQNPRHKITKRGQNVTFRCDPISEHNRLYWYRQTLGQGPEFLTYFQNEAQLEKSRLLSDRFSAERPKGSFSTLEIQRTEQGDSAMYLCASSSLGPNYGYTFGSGTRLTVV.

This clonotype was counted ten times or more. The rearrangement joins TRBV18 to TRBJ2-7, with 7 bases that match TRBD1. CDR3 length equals 13 residues. Per the germline V gene, CDR1 is KGHSH and CDR2 is LQKENI. Losses at the gene ends were 3 bases for V and 6 bases for J; bases not matched to a gene: 5. The CDR3 loop reads CASSPTGSGEQYF. The CDR3 bases are TGTGCCAGCTCACCGACAGGGTCGGGCGAGCAGTACTTC.

This clonotype has a count of ten or more. This sequence joins TRBV5-1 and TRBJ1-1; no firm D call. V was trimmed by 0 bases and J by 1 base, leaving 10 bases between them. The V gene's germline CDR1 is SGHRS and CDR2 YFSETQ. The CDR3 contains 15 residues. The CDR3 sequence: CASSLAGVTNTEAFF. For the CDR3, the DNA is TGCGCCAGCAGCTTGGCGGGCGTAACGAACACTGAAGCTTTCTTT.

This clonotype appeared many times. V gene TRBV28 combines with J gene TRBJ1-5; D might be TRBD1 (6 bases). Between the trimmed V and J ends, which lost 6 bases and 11 bases, there was a span of 14 bases. This CDR3 region has 12 residues. Germline CDR1 MDHEN, CDR2 SYDVKM. DNA for the CDR3: TGTGCCAGCAGGCCGGGACAACTAGCCCAGCATTTT. It translates to CASRPGQLAQHF. The entire variable domain, with the rest obtained from reference TRBV28 and TRBJ1-5, is as follows: DVKVTQSSRYLVKRTGEKVFLECVQDMDHENMFWYRQDPGLGLRLIYFSYDVKMKEKGDIPEGYSVSREKKERFSLILESASTNQTSMYLCASRPGQLAQHFGDGTRLSIL.

This clonotype was detected ten times or more. This chain uses TRBV5-5 with TRBJ2-1, with 7 nucleotides matching TRBD1. Looked up from germline, CDR1 is SGHKS and CDR2 is YYEKEE (reference sequence). The J segment lost 7 bases and the V segment lost 5 bases, leaving 3 bases of the junction unmatched. This CDR3 contains 12 residues. CDR3 region: CASRPQGNEQFF. The CDR3 nucleotides read TGTGCCAGCAGACCACAGGGGAATGAGCAGTTCTTC.

In this sample, this clonotype turned up many times. The V gene is TRBV6-5, the J gene TRBJ1-2, with 10 nucleotides matching TRBD1. The germline V gene encodes CDR1 MNHEY and CDR2 SVGAGI. Losses at the gene ends were 4 bases for V and 6 bases for J; bases not matched to a gene: 5. The CDR3 is 14 residues long. The CDR3 loop is CASSFAGQGNGYTF. As DNA, the CDR3 is TGTGCCAGCAGTTTCGCGGGACAGGGGAATGGCTACACCTTC.

This clonotype was seen repeatedly, ten times or more. The chain joins TRBV2 to TRBJ2-1; 12 bases agree with TRBD2. V was pared by 6 bases and J by 8 bases, with 14 bases of the junction left unmatched. There are 17 residues in the CDR3. Germline V gene data show CDR1 as SNHLY and CDR2 as FYNNEI. The CDR3 protein is CASRTLAGGPVSDEQFF. CDR3 bases: TGTGCCAGCAGGACCCTAGCGGGGGGGCCGGTAAGCGATGAGCAGTTCTTC.

A few counts support this clonotype. The CDR3 spells CASRSGGLSYEQYF. As DNA, the CDR3 is TGTGCCAGCAGGAGCGGGGGGCTATCCTACGAGCAGTACTTC. The rearrangement links TRBV2 to TRBJ2-7; 9 bases fit TRBD2. The V and J ends lost 6 bases and 1 base, in that order; junction bases with no gene match: 4. Germline CDR1 is SNHLY and CDR2 is FYNNEI. There are 14 residues in the CDR3. The full variable domain, with the rest looked up from reference TRBV2 and TRBJ2-7, is EPEVTQTPSHQVTQMGQEVILRCVPISNHLYFYWYRQILGQKVEFLVSFYNNEISEKSEIFDDQFSVERPDGSNFTLKIRSTKLEDSAMYFCASRSGGLSYEQYFGPGTRLTVT.

The CDR3 loop is CSATDEYEQYF. The CDR3 DNA reads as TGCAGTGCTACGGACGAGTACGAGCAGTACTTC. The genes are TRBV20-1 and TRBJ2-7, with D uncertain. V was cut by 4 bases and J by 4 bases, with 8 bases left in between. CDR3 length: 11 residues. The V gene's germline CDR1 is DFQATT and CDR2 SNEGSKA (reference sequence).

This clonotype appeared many times. The rearrangement joins TRBV12-3 or TRBV12-4 to TRBJ1-3; D remains unclear. This CDR3 spans 14 amino acids. Between the trimmed V and J ends, which lost 2 bases and 4 bases, there was a span of 9 bases. The CDR3 sequence is CASSLLGSGNTIYF. In DNA form, the CDR3 reads TGTGCCAGCAGTTTATTGGGATCCGGAAACACCATATATTTT.

This clonotype was found many times. V and J are TRBV11-2 and TRBJ2-4; 9 bases are a match to TRBD1. CDR1 SGHAT and CDR2 FQNNGV come from the germline V gene. The CDR3 is 15 amino acids. The V segment lost 5 bases and the J segment 8 bases; nucleotides outside the gene matches: 10. The CDR3 nucleotides read TGTGCCAGCAGCACAAGACAGGGGGGCTTGGACATTCAGTACTTC. Its translation: CASSTRQGGLDIQYF.